These 10 T cell receptor beta chains share one sample of origin, sequenced in a study of blood T cells in healthy people across ages. A second PCR of 7 to 11 cycles used a sample-barcoded 5' primer and a J-beta primer mix. MiXCR, applied by TCRdb to the 5' RACE reads, yields one record per CDR3 protein. The data hold 600,000 to 850,000 distinct CDR3 sequences, with more than 20% observed a single time. Separately, the same data were catalogued under a study of T cells of mothers and their children.

The sample comprised blood. The receptor source for this set is a boy aged 10-17 years in good health.

This sequence joins TRBV7-9 and TRBJ1-2, with TRBD1 as a possible D gene (6 bases). Germline V gene data show CDR1 as SEHNR and CDR2 as FQNEAQ (reference sequence). Trimming shortened V by 2 bases and J by 6 bases, and 13 bases separated the two germline ends. The CDR3 is 14 amino acids. CDR3 coding DNA: TGTGCCAGCAGCTTAAATCAGGGGTCTGATGGCTACACCTTC. This sequence encodes CASSLNQGSDGYTF.

J is TRBJ2-1 and V is TRBV18; 10 bases are shared with TRBD1. The V gene end was trimmed by 6 bases and the J gene end by 10 bases; junction bases not matched to a gene: 6. Germline V gene data show CDR1 as KGHSH and CDR2 as LQKENI. The CDR3 extends over 13 amino acids. CDR3 in amino acids: CASSLTGGREQFF. As DNA, the CDR3 is TGTGCCAGCTCCCTGACAGGGGGCAGGGAGCAGTTCTTC. Looking up the rest from reference TRBV18 and TRBJ2-1 gives the full variable domain: NAGVMQNPRHLVRRRGQEARLRCSPMKGHSHVYWYRQLPEEGLKFMVYLQKENIIDESGMPKERFSAEFPKEGPSILRIQQVVRGDSAAYFCASSLTGGREQFFGPGTRLTVL.

This chain links TRBV3-1 with TRBJ2-5, with D tentatively TRBD1 or TRBD2 (5 bases each). The DNA end favors TRBJ2-1, so the J call may be wrong. The CDR3 is made up of 14 amino acids. Germline CDR1 is LGHDT and CDR2 is YNNKEL (reference sequence). The CDR3 coding sequence is TGTGCCAGCAGCCTTCCGGGACCCGTGAATGAGCAGTTCTTC. Translating gives CASSLPGPVNEQFF.

This clonotype has only a few counts. The V gene is TRBV2, the J gene TRBJ2-7, with 10 positions matching TRBD1. V dropped 11 bases and J dropped 2; count of bases not matched to a gene: 3. Germline loops: CDR1 SNHLY, CDR2 FYNNEI. CDR3 size: 12 residues. CDR3 sequence: CAGDRGPYEQYF. The CDR3, as DNA: TGTGCCGGGGACAGGGGACCCTACGAGCAGTACTTC.

The chain couples TRBV2 to TRBJ2-5; D may be TRBD1 (6 bases). The length of the CDR3 is 14 residues. The V gene lost 4 bases and the J gene lost 2 bases, with 11 bases spanning the gap. CDR1 and CDR2 (germline): SNHLY, FYNNEI. The CDR3 nucleotides are TGTGCCAGCAGTGCATACAGGGCACAAGAGACCCAGTACTTC. Translating gives CASSAYRAQETQYF.

The CDR3 nucleotides are TGTGCCAGCAGTCGATTATACCAAGAGACCCAGTACTTC. This sequence encodes CASSRLYQETQYF. V and J are TRBV7-2 and TRBJ2-5; the D is unclear. The V gene lost 6 bases and the J gene lost 0 bases, with 8 bases spanning the gap. The CDR3 has 13 amino acids. The germline V gene has CDR1 SGHTA and CDR2 FQGNSA.

V gene TRBV5-6 combines with J gene TRBJ2-5, with no clear D. The CDR3 spans 14 residues. V lost 1 base and J lost 7, with 14 bases in between. The germline V gene has CDR1 SGHDT and CDR2 YYEEEE. The CDR3 DNA sequence: TGTGCCAGCAGCTTGCGTCCGGCGCCAGGGACCCAGTACTTC. It translates to CASSLRPAPGTQYF.

The chain recombines TRBV20-1 with TRBJ2-1; no definite D call. Germline-derived CDR1 and CDR2 are DFQATT and SNEGSKA (reference sequence). The CDR3 contains 17 residues. V was shortened by 0 bases and J by 1 base, with 16 bases between the two germline ends. This CDR3 is CSARDPRTGRSYNEQFF. The DNA for the CDR3 is TGCAGTGCTAGAGATCCTAGGACGGGCCGGTCCTACAATGAGCAGTTCTTC.

The rearrangement joins TRBV20-1 to TRBJ2-1, with no clear D. Germline CDR1 and CDR2: DFQATT and SNEGSKA (reference sequence). V lost 6 bases, J lost 0 bases, and 12 bases lay in between. The CDR3 sequence is 14 residues long. CDR3 nucleotide sequence: TGCAGTGCCACCCGGGTGGGCTCCTACAATGAGCAGTTCTTC. Translated: CSATRVGSYNEQFF.

This clonotype was counted a few times. The chain carries TRBV28 and TRBJ2-7, with TRBD1 as a possible D gene (7 bases). V lost 8 bases, J lost 4 bases, and 21 bases lay in between. Germline lookup yields CDR1 MDHEN and CDR2 SYDVKM. The CDR3 runs to 15 residues. CDR3 sequence (DNA): TGTGCCAGCCGCCGGGGGAGACAGGGCGGGTACGAGCAGTACTTC. It is translated as CASRRGRQGGYEQYF.